This T cell receptor beta chain was recovered during a study of cytomegalovirus exposure and HLA in healthy donors. Study-level points and caveats: Association of 16,951 TCR beta sequences with HLA alleles was found at 0.05 false discovery rate in a later analysis. Rare TCR sequences dominated, though some public TCRs recurred in many donors. Per a prior analysis, the majority of TCR beta V segments were productive roughly 87% or roughly 30% of the time. V- and J-gene trimming in TCR beta was tied to a missense DCLRE1C variant by an analysis performed later.

With respect to this clone: No antigen is known for it.

Primers included in the PCR were 60 Vbeta and 13 Jbeta primers. The assay was immunoSEQ multiplex PCR, and TCRdb's table has in-frame clones only and misses some. The profile shows about 160,000 clones, around 77% of them singletons. The sequence was obtained from a young man in good health and CMV-seropositive. What was sequenced was PBMCs.

CDR3 loop: CASMEGRNNYGYTF. Here the CDR3 DNA reads TGCGCCAGCATGGAGGGCAGGAATAACTATGGCTACACCTTC. This rearrangement joins TRBV5-1 to TRBJ1-2; D is undetermined. The V gene's germline CDR1 is SGHRS and CDR2 YFSETQ. The CDR3 is 14 residues long. V was trimmed by 6 bases and J by 1 base, leaving 13 bases between them.